This entry lists 12 T cell receptor beta chains sequenced from one sample in a study of response to subunit inactivated influenza vaccine. TCRdb re-analysed the RT-PCR reads in MiXCR, keeping a single row per CDR3 protein. The table records more than 250,000 distinct CDR3 sequences, around a fifth of them present only once. This specimen was PBMCs from blood, taken less than 22 months after vaccination. The receptors here all came from a man between 50 and 69 years old who received an inactivated influenza vaccine.

This clonotype has a count of ten or more. This chain connects TRBV25-1 to TRBJ1-6; the D gene is possibly TRBD1 (5 bases). CDR3 length: 14 residues. V lost 3 bases and J 7 bases, leaving 10 bases between the germline ends. Germline-derived CDR1 and CDR2 are MGHDK and SYGVNS. The CDR3 sequence: CASSDRQWNSPLHF. CDR3 coding DNA: TGTGCCAGCAGTGATCGACAGTGGAATTCACCCCTCCACTTT.

The sample holds a few counts of this clonotype. In DNA, the CDR3 is TGTGCCACCAGTGATTTACAAACCTCGGGACAGGGGGCCTATGAGCAGTTCTTC. Encoded protein: CATSDLQTSGQGAYEQFF. The rearrangement joins TRBV24-1 to TRBJ2-1; 12 bases are shared with TRBD1. The germline gives CDR1 KGHDR, CDR2 SFDVKD. Losses at the gene ends were 1 base for V and 8 bases for J; bases not matched to a gene: 11. The CDR3 sequence is 18 residues long.

In this sample, this clonotype turned up many times. The chain combines TRBV6-2 or TRBV6-3 with TRBJ1-5; D may be TRBD1 (6 bases). V was pared by 8 bases and J by 0 bases, with 14 bases between. This CDR3 spans 15 amino acids. Germline CDR1 MNHEY, CDR2 SVGEGT. Here the CDR3 DNA reads TGTGCCAGCGGAAAGACAGGTTATAGCAATCAGCCCCAGCATTTT. This sequence encodes CASGKTGYSNQPQHF.

This chain uses TRBV5-5 with TRBJ2-4; possibly TRBD1 or TRBD2 for D (5 bases each). The CDR3 is 15 amino acids. Trimming pared 2 bases from V and 5 bases from J, leaving 14 bases between. Germline CDR1 SGHKS, CDR2 YYEKEE (reference sequence). The CDR3 DNA follows: TGTGCCAGCAGCTTTCAGGTGGGGGTCCAAAACATTCAGTACTTC. It yields the protein CASSFQVGVQNIQYF. Complete variable domain (other parts from reference TRBV5-5 and TRBJ2-4): DAGVTQSPTHLIKTRGQQVTLRCSPISGHKSVSWYQQVLGQGPQFIFQYYEKEERGRGNFPDRFSARQFPNYSSELNVNALLLGDSALYLCASSFQVGVQNIQYFGAGTRLSVL.

The chain links TRBV7-3 to TRBJ1-1; unclear D gene. The CDR3 loop spans 13 amino acids. Per the germline V gene, CDR1 is SGHTA and CDR2 is FQGTGA. The V and J ends lost 5 bases and 1 base respectively, with 8 bases between them. CDR3 protein: CASSKQENTEAFF. CDR3 nucleotides: TGTGCCAGCAGCAAACAAGAGAACACTGAAGCTTTCTTT. Using reference TRBV7-3 and TRBJ1-1 for the parts outside the CDR3, the full variable domain is GAGVSQTPSNKVTEKGKYVELRCDPISGHTALYWYRQSLGQGPEFLIYFQGTGAADDSGLPNDRFFAVRPEGSVSTLKIQRTERGDSAVYLCASSKQENTEAFFGQGTRLTVV.

This chain links TRBV20-1 with TRBJ2-3; no clear D. The V gene's germline CDR1 is DFQATT and CDR2 SNEGSKA (reference sequence). V gave up 0 bases and J gave up 5 bases, with 12 bases separating them. This CDR3 spans 14 amino acids. The CDR3 region has the DNA TGCAGTGCTAGAGATCCCCCATCCGTAGATACGCAGTATTTT. This encodes CSARDPPSVDTQYF.

The chain has TRBV2 and TRBJ2-7, with 9 bases aligning to TRBD1. Germline values: CDR1 SNHLY, CDR2 FYNNEI. The CDR3 is 13 residues long. V trimming: 8 bases; J trimming: 5 bases; junction bases outside the gene matches: 7. The CDR3 reads CASHRTGVHEQYF. Written as DNA, the CDR3 is TGTGCCAGCCACCGGACAGGGGTTCACGAGCAGTACTTC.

The chain uses TRBV24-1 and TRBJ2-1; 8 bases line up with TRBD2. Per the germline V gene, CDR1 is KGHDR and CDR2 is SFDVKD. The trim removed 7 bases at V and 4 bases at J, leaving 2 bases unmatched. The CDR3 covers 13 residues. The CDR3: CATRGGGYNEQFF. Here the CDR3 DNA reads TGTGCCACCAGAGGCGGGGGGTACAATGAGCAGTTCTTC.

This clonotype has at least ten counts. The chain couples TRBV3-1 to TRBJ1-1, with a weak D call TRBD1 (6 bases). The CDR3 runs to 14 residues. The germline gives CDR1 LGHDT, CDR2 YNNKEL (reference sequence). V was cut by 3 bases and J by 1 base, with 9 bases left in between. CDR3 coding DNA: TGTGCCAGCAGCCATCCACAGGGGAACACTGAAGCTTTCTTT. Translating it yields CASSHPQGNTEAFF.

This chain uses TRBV6-2 or TRBV6-3 with TRBJ2-5; D gene unclear. Germline V gene lookup returns CDR1 MNHEY and CDR2 SVGEGT. The ends were cut back, 2 bases at V and 0 bases at J, with 7 bases in the middle. This CDR3 is built from 14 residues. CDR3 region: CASSYVLNQETQYF. Here the CDR3 DNA reads TGTGCCAGCAGTTACGTATTAAACCAAGAGACCCAGTACTTC.

Only a few counts were recorded for this clonotype. The V gene is TRBV15, the J gene TRBJ1-6; D not resolved. Germline CDR1 reads LNHNV; CDR2 reads YYDKDF (reference sequence). CDR3 length: 13 amino acids. The V and J ends lost 5 bases and 10 bases respectively, with 12 bases between them. Written as DNA, the CDR3 is TGTGCCACCAGCGCGACGGTGGGGTCACCCCTCCACTTT. As protein: CATSATVGSPLHF.

The gene calls are TRBV5-1 and TRBJ2-2; 9 nucleotides match TRBD1. CDR3 size: 15 residues. Trimming took 4 bases from V and 6 from J; bases not matched to a gene: 7. Germline V lookup: CDR1 SGHRS, CDR2 YFSETQ. The CDR3: CASSQRDRVSGELFF. Written as DNA, the CDR3 is TGCGCCAGCAGCCAGAGGGACAGGGTGTCCGGGGAGCTGTTTTTT.